Presented here are 30 T cell receptor beta chains from one specimen sequenced in a study of Ad26.COV2.S vaccination and SARS-CoV-2 variants (dated by TCRdb to the early 2020s). The library was built by means of the immunoSEQ multiplex PCR assay. TCRdb re-hosts the immuneACCESS table, in-frame sequences only. Its copies lack some clones; in the studies checked, an unresolved V gene accounts for under half of them, and the cause for the rest is not known. Within this sample are 300,000 to 500,000 clones, with 88% of them counted one time only. 3.5% of the sample is taken by the ten largest. In the paper's terms, the treatment or condition label means: some 20 received Ad26.COV2.S at low or high dose, single or two shots; about 5 received placebo; per-sample allocation not given. For vaccine and placebo recipients, repertoires were sequenced using samples collected on day 63 after the first injection.

The starting material was peripheral blood, obtained in a trial of Ad26.COV2.S vaccine versus placebo. The receptors stem from a person aged 18-60 years who received the Ad26.COV2.S COVID-19 vaccine or a placebo.

The table lists this clone with a count of one. The chain employs TRBV7-2 and TRBJ1-1; 10 positions match TRBD1. Germline V lookup: CDR1 SGHTA, CDR2 FQGNSA. The V segment lost 5 bases and the J segment 3 bases; nucleotides outside the gene matches: 6. The CDR3 is 15 residues long. CDR3 residues: CASSTRGQGDTEAFF. CDR3 coding DNA: TGTGCCAGCAGCACAAGAGGACAGGGGGACACTGAAGCTTTCTTT.

This sequence joins TRBV10-3 and TRBJ2-7; 10 positions agree with TRBD1. The germline V gene has CDR1 ENHRY and CDR2 SYGVKD. J was trimmed by 6 bases and V by 5 bases; bases with no gene match: 7. There are 14 residues in the CDR3. CDR3 region: CAISSGDRGGEQYF. The CDR3 nucleotides read TGTGCCATCAGTTCTGGGGACAGGGGCGGCGAGCAGTACTTC.

V gene TRBV4-3 combines with J gene TRBJ2-1; D unclear. This CDR3 spans 15 amino acids. The V end lost 0 bases, the J end lost 2 bases, and 8 bases lay between the germline ends. The V gene's germline CDR1 is LGHNA and CDR2 YSLEER. The CDR3 DNA sequence: TGCGCCAGCAGCCAAGATCACTCTCCCTACAATGAGCAGTTCTTC. Residues: CASSQDHSPYNEQFF.

CDR3 sequence (DNA): TGTGCCAGCAGTCCCGGGGGGTTTAATGAAAAACTGTTTTTT. It translates to CASSPGGFNEKLFF. The chain joins TRBV6-5 to TRBJ1-4, with a tentative D call TRBD1 (5 bases). V lost 5 bases and J lost 4, with 11 bases in between. The CDR3 is made up of 14 amino acids. Germline CDR1 reads MNHEY; CDR2 reads SVGAGI.

The V call is TRBV11-1, the J call TRBJ2-5; D remains unclear. Germline-derived CDR1 and CDR2 are SGHAT and FQDESV (reference sequence). This CDR3 has 13 residues. Between the trimmed V and J ends, which lost 2 bases and 1 base, there was a span of 5 bases. In nucleotides, the CDR3 is TGTGCCAGCAGCTTAATGGGCCAAGAGACCCAGTACTTC. Its protein is CASSLMGQETQYF.

The chain joins TRBV3-1 (or the pseudogene TRBV3-2) to TRBJ1-1; maybe TRBD1 (6 bases). The V gene's germline CDR1 is LGHDT and CDR2 YNNKEL (reference sequence). CDR3 length: 13 residues. Trimming removed 5 bases from V and 7 bases from J, with 14 bases in between. The CDR3 DNA sequence: TGTGCCAGCAGCACTTGGGGGCAGGATGAAGCTTTCTTT. Translation: CASSTWGQDEAFF.

The chain links TRBV10-3 to TRBJ2-3; TRBD2 matches 13 bases. The V segment lost 3 bases and the J segment 6 bases; nucleotides outside the gene matches: 15. The CDR3 sequence is 19 residues long. Per the germline V gene, CDR1 is ENHRY and CDR2 is SYGVKD. The DNA of the CDR3 is TGTGCCATCAGTGACGTAGGACTAGCGGGGGAGCTGGGGAGGGATACGCAGTATTTT. It yields the protein CAISDVGLAGELGRDTQYF.

The V gene is TRBV19, the J gene TRBJ1-5; D is uncertain. CDR3 size: 16 residues. Deletions cut 2 bases from V and 3 bases from J, with 14 bases between. Germline CDR1 is LNHDA and CDR2 is SQIVND (reference sequence). The CDR3 DNA follows: TGTGCCAGTAGTATAAGAAAACGGGAGTACAATCAGCCCCAGCATTTT. Encoded protein: CASSIRKREYNQPQHF.

CDR3 nucleotides: TGTGCCAGCAGTCTGGCCGGGACGGAATTTGGAAACACCATATATTTT. It codes for CASSLAGTEFGNTIYF. The chain recombines TRBV2 with TRBJ1-3; possible D gene TRBD1, 5 bases. The V end was cut by 5 bases, the J end by 3 bases, with 17 bases between. CDR3 length: 16 residues. CDR1 and CDR2 (germline): SNHLY, FYNNEI.

The rearrangement joins TRBV3-1 (or the pseudogene TRBV3-2) to TRBJ2-2; no clear D. Trimming cost V 0 bases and J 4 bases, with 6 bases left between them. CDR1 and CDR2 (germline): LGHDT, YNNKEL (reference sequence). This CDR3 region has 14 residues. The CDR3 bases are TGTGCCAGCAGCCAAGATACTGGCACCGGGGAGCTGTTTTTT. Encoded protein: CASSQDTGTGELFF.

This sequence joins TRBV7-9 and TRBJ2-7, with TRBD1 matching 10 bases. CDR1 is SEHNR and CDR2 is FQNEAQ in the germline V gene (reference sequence). The CDR3 is 14 amino acids. The J segment lost 3 bases and the V segment lost 5 bases, leaving 4 bases of the junction unmatched. This chain's CDR3 is CASSQRDRGYEQYF. CDR3 nucleotides: TGTGCCAGCAGCCAAAGGGACAGGGGCTACGAGCAGTACTTC.

The chain recombines TRBV10-3 with TRBJ2-2; no clear D. The CDR3 covers 15 residues. Trimming stripped 6 bases from V and 9 bases from J, with 20 bases between. The germline gives CDR1 ENHRY, CDR2 SYGVKD. The CDR3 nucleotides read TGTGCCATCAGCCCAAAGGGCGGAGCTGTTTGGGAGCTGTTTTTT. Its protein is CAISPKGGAVWELFF.

This chain links TRBV4-1 with TRBJ1-1; a weak D match, TRBD1 (6 bases). The germline V and J ends were trimmed by 0 bases and 5 bases, with 19 bases remaining between them. Germline V lookup: CDR1 MGHRA, CDR2 YSYEKL. The CDR3 length is 17 residues. The CDR3 region has the DNA TGCGCCAGCAGCCAAGATAATTCGGCTCAGGGGTCGACTGAAGCTTTCTTT. Protein sequence: CASSQDNSAQGSTEAFF.

This chain connects TRBV10-3 to TRBJ2-2; TRBD1 might be the D (6 bases). Trimming took 10 bases from V and 1 from J, leaving 16 bases between them. CDR1 is ENHRY, CDR2 SYGVKD, per germline. The CDR3 runs to 15 residues. CDR3 in amino acids: CATKRQAGNTGELFF. Written as DNA, the CDR3 is TGTGCCACCAAAAGACAGGCGGGGAACACCGGGGAGCTGTTTTTT.

The chain uses TRBV15 and TRBJ1-3; no firm D call. The germline gives CDR1 LNHNV, CDR2 YYDKDF (reference sequence). Trimming took 3 bases from V and 6 from J, leaving 12 bases between them. This CDR3 has 14 amino acids. The CDR3 DNA reads as TGTGCCACCAGCAGGGACCTTACTGCAAACACCATATATTTT. It yields the protein CATSRDLTANTIYF.

This sequence joins TRBV5-5 and TRBJ1-4; no clear D gene. V was clipped by 4 bases and J by 7 bases, with 14 bases between them. In germline, CDR1 is SGHKS, CDR2 YYEKEE (reference sequence). The CDR3 totals 14 residues. CDR3: CASSIPGPGEKLFF. CDR3 bases: TGTGCCAGCAGCATACCAGGTCCAGGTGAAAAACTGTTTTTT.

This chain connects TRBV12-5 to TRBJ2-3; 13 nucleotides line up with TRBD2. CDR3 length: 14 amino acids. The germline V gene has CDR1 LGHNT and CDR2 FRNRAP. Trimming at V came to 6 bases and at J to 5 bases, leaving 2 bases not matched to a gene. CDR3 in DNA: TGTGCTAGTGGCCGGACTAGCGGGGGAGATACGCAGTATTTT. As protein: CASGRTSGGDTQYF. The variable domain in full, with the rest retrieved from reference TRBV12-5 and TRBJ2-3, is DARVTQTPRHKVTEMGQEVTMRCQPILGHNTVFWYRQTMMQGLELLAYFRNRAPLDDSGMPKDRFSAEMPDATLATLKIQPSEPRDSAVYFCASGRTSGGDTQYFGPGTRLTVL.

As to this clone: Other DNA sequences of this sample code for an identical CDR3. In nucleotides, the CDR3 is TGTGCCAGCAGAGGGGACTCTGGAAACACCATATATTTT. Amino acid sequence: CASRGDSGNTIYF. The V gene is TRBV6-5, the J gene TRBJ1-3; tentatively, D is TRBD1 (5 bases). The CDR3 has 13 amino acids. Germline CDR1 and CDR2: MNHEY and SVGAGI. Trimming took 6 bases from V and 0 from J, leaving 6 bases between them.

As DNA, the CDR3 is TGTGCCAGCCTTGGGGGGCGGGGGGAAGTTACGCAGTATTTT. This codes for CASLGGRGEVTQYF. The chain links TRBV10-3 to TRBJ2-3; 8 positions agree with TRBD2. The trim removed 10 bases at V and 8 bases at J, leaving 14 bases unmatched. Germline lookup yields CDR1 ENHRY and CDR2 SYGVKD. The CDR3 has 14 residues.

The J gene is TRBJ1-6, the V gene TRBV7-9, with 7 bases fitting TRBD1. This CDR3 comprises 16 residues. Trimming cost V 4 bases and J 3 bases; bases outside gene matches: 6. Germline CDR1 reads SEHNR; CDR2 reads FQNEAQ (reference sequence). Written as DNA, the CDR3 is TGTGCCAGCAGCTCAAATCGGGACAGCTATAATTCACCCCTCCACTTT. This translates into CASSSNRDSYNSPLHF.

The chain uses TRBV19 and TRBJ1-2, with unresolved D. Germline CDR1 is LNHDA and CDR2 is SQIVND (reference sequence). The CDR3 contains 15 residues. Trimming cost V 6 bases and J 6 bases, with 20 bases left between them. The CDR3 protein is CASSPPAGGFNGYTF. As DNA, the CDR3 is TGTGCCAGTAGCCCCCCCGCGGGAGGGTTTAATGGCTACACCTTC.

The chain couples TRBV11-2 to TRBJ2-2; D is possibly TRBD2 (6 bases). The ends were cut back, 7 bases at V and 3 bases at J, with 12 bases in the middle. The germline CDR1 and CDR2 sequences are SGHAT and FQNNGV. The CDR3 covers 14 residues. DNA for the CDR3: TGTGCCAGCAAGGTGGGCGGGGACACCGGGGAGCTGTTTTTT. Protein sequence: CASKVGGDTGELFF.

This sequence joins TRBV27 and TRBJ2-1; D tentatively reads TRBD1 or TRBD2 (6 bases each). V was pared by 2 bases and J by 7 bases, with 15 bases between. This CDR3 is built from 15 residues. Germline CDR1 is MNHEY and CDR2 is SMNVEV (reference sequence). The DNA for the CDR3 is TGTGCCAGCAGTTTAGGGGGGCTAGTGGTAAATGAGCAGTTCTTC. Residues: CASSLGGLVVNEQFF.

The rearrangement links TRBV7-8 to TRBJ2-7; D is perhaps TRBD2 (5 bases). V was cut by 5 bases and J by 7 bases, with 24 bases left in between. The CDR3 loop spans 16 amino acids. CDR1 and CDR2 from the germline V gene are SGHVS and FQNEAQ. CDR3: CASSRMDRRQLDEQYF. DNA for the CDR3: TGTGCCAGCAGCCGTATGGACCGACGCCAACTAGATGAGCAGTACTTC.

The sample holds a few counts of this clone. The J gene is TRBJ2-7, the V gene TRBV7-8, with D uncertain. V was cut by 6 bases and J by 0 bases, with 15 bases left in between. Germline V gene data show CDR1 as SGHVS and CDR2 as FQNEAQ. The CDR3 has 15 amino acids. Here the CDR3 reads CASRPGRGLSYEQYF. CDR3 bases: TGTGCCAGCAGACCCGGGCGCGGTCTCTCCTACGAGCAGTACTTC.

V and J are TRBV5-1 and TRBJ2-1; weak D call: TRBD1 (5 bases). CDR3 length: 15 amino acids. Germline V gene lookup returns CDR1 SGHRS and CDR2 YFSETQ. The V end lost 3 bases, the J end lost 4 bases, and 14 bases lay between the germline ends. The CDR3 sequence is CASSSGIQDYNEQFF. The CDR3 DNA reads as TGCGCCAGCAGCTCCGGAATACAGGATTACAATGAGCAGTTCTTC.

CDR3 sequence reads: CASSRPPGQGTYGYTF. Written as DNA, the CDR3 is TGTGCCAGCAGTCGACCACCGGGACAGGGAACCTATGGCTACACCTTC. The chain couples TRBV6-2 or TRBV6-3 to TRBJ1-2; 9 bases map to TRBD1. The length of the CDR3 is 16 residues. The germline CDR1 and CDR2 sequences are MNHEY and SVGEGT. V shed 5 bases and J 4 bases; nucleotides not matched to a gene: 11.

The gene calls are TRBV9 and TRBJ2-5; 11 bases align to TRBD2. V was pared by 2 bases and J by 5 bases, with 2 bases of the junction left unmatched. This CDR3 contains 14 residues. The germline gives CDR1 SGDLS, CDR2 YYNGEE. The CDR3 DNA follows: TGTGCCAGCAGCGTTAGCGGGGGGGCGGAGACCCAGTACTTC. Its protein is CASSVSGGAETQYF.

The rearrangement joins TRBV6-5 to TRBJ1-5; D is perhaps TRBD1 (5 bases). V lost 6 bases, J lost 5 bases, and 11 bases lay in between. The CDR3 consists of 13 residues. The V gene's germline CDR1 is MNHEY and CDR2 SVGAGI. The CDR3 sequence: CASRWDWDQPQHF. Here the CDR3 DNA reads TGTGCCAGCAGATGGGACTGGGATCAGCCCCAGCATTTT.

V usage is TRBV18 and J usage is TRBJ1-1; possible D gene TRBD1, 5 bases. The CDR3 extends over 14 amino acids. The germline gives CDR1 KGHSH, CDR2 LQKENI. V gave up 2 bases and J gave up 4 bases, with 11 bases separating them. In DNA, the CDR3 is TGTGCCAGCTCACCAGCCCAGGGCCCCACTGAAGCTTTCTTT. Amino acid sequence: CASSPAQGPTEAFF.